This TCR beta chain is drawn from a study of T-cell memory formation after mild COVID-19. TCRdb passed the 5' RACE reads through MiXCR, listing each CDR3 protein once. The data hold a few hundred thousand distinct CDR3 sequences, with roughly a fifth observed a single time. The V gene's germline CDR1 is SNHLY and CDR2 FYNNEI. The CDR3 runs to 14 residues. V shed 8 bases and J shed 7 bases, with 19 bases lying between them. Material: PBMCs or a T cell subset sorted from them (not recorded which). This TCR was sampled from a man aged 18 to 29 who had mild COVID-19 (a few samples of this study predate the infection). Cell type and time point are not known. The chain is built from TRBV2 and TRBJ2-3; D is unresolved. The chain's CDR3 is CASPGEIGWNTQYF. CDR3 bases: TGTGCCAGCCCCGGCGAGATCGGGTGGAATACGCAGTATTTT.